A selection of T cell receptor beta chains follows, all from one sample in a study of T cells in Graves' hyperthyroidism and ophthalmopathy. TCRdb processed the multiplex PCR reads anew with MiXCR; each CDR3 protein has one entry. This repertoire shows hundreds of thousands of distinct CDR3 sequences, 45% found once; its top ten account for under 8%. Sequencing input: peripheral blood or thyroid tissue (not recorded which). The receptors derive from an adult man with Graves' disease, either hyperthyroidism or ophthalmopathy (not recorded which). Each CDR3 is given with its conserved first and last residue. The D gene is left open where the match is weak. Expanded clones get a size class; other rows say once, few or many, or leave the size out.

TGCAGCGGCCACCTTGGGGGACGAGGTGAAAAACTGTTTTTT CSGHLGGRGEKLFF TRBJ1-4 . TRBV29-1 many
TGTGCCACCAGCAGAGATTTGGGAAACACCATATATTTT CATSRDLGNTIYF TRBJ1-3 . TRBV15 many
TGCAGTGCTAGAGAGGCGTCCTACGAGCAGTACTTC CSAREASYEQYF TRBJ2-7 . TRBV20-1 many
TGCGCCAGCAGCCCAACAGGGACCTACGAGCAGTACTTC CASSPTGTYEQYF TRBJ2-7 . TRBV5-1 many
TGCAGTGCTAGCTGGGCAGGGGATAATTCACCCCTCCACTTT CSASWAGDNSPLHF TRBJ1-6 . TRBV20-1 .
TGTGCCAGCGGTTTCAGGGCAGGGGATGCCGAGCAGTACTTC CASGFRAGDAEQYF TRBJ2-7 . TRBV6-6 .
TGTGCCAGCAGTTACCCGAAGGGTACTGGAAGCTACGAGCAGTACTTC CASSYPKGTGSYEQYF TRBJ2-7 . TRBV6-5 .
TGTGCCAGCAGGAAGGAGGGCAATCAGCCCCAGCATTTT CASRKEGNQPQHF TRBJ1-5 . TRBV2 .
TGTGCCAGCAGACTGCGGGGATACCAAGAGACCCAGTACTTC CASRLRGYQETQYF TRBJ2-5 . TRBV25-1 .
TGTGCCAGCAGCTTAAAGGGAAAGGGGGACCGACTGTTTTTT CASSLKGKGDRLFF TRBJ1-4 . TRBV7-2 .
TGTGCCAGCAGCCATCTGGATTCGGGGGCCAACGTCCTGACTTTC CASSHLDSGANVLTF TRBJ2-6 . TRBV14 many
TGTGCCACCAGCGACGATTTCGGGAGGGTCAATGAGCAGTTCTTC CATSDDFGRVNEQFF TRBJ2-1 TRBD2 TRBV15 .
TGCGCCAGCAGTGAATTTGGAAAGGGCGGTTTTAACTATGGCTACACCTTC CASSEFGKGGFNYGYTF TRBJ1-2 . TRBV10-2 .
TGTGCCAGCAGTGAAGGGTACACCTTC CASSEGYTF TRBJ1-2 . TRBV2 .
TGTGCCAGCAGTCCCGGTTGGGCCCAGCATTTT CASSPGWAQHF TRBJ1-5 . TRBV12-3/TRBV12-4 many
TGTGCCAGCAGCTTAGCAGGGGCTGGAGGAAACACCATATATTTT CASSLAGAGGNTIYF TRBJ1-3 . TRBV7-2 many
TGTGCCACCAGCAGAGATAGGGCAGTGAACACTGAAGCTTTCTTT CATSRDRAVNTEAFF TRBJ1-1 . TRBV15 many
TGTGCCAGTAGTACCCGCGGGACAGATGGTAGAGAGACCCAGTACTTC CASSTRGTDGRETQYF TRBJ2-5 . TRBV19 many
TGTGCCAGCAGCTTGGGGACAGCCGTGAATTCACCCCTCCACTTT CASSLGTAVNSPLHF TRBJ1-6 TRBD1 TRBV7-8 many
TGCAGTGTAAGGACAGAGGAGACAGTGAACACTGAAGCTTTCTTT CSVRTEETVNTEAFF TRBJ1-1 . TRBV20-1 many